This T cell receptor (beta chain) was sequenced in a study of T cell responses to AZD1222 COVID-19 vaccine. Study-wide results and limits: Clonal diversity may have been underestimated, and the donors were mostly white British, with more females than males.

Second-dose recipients at about 4 or about 12 weeks were treated as one pooled group. On this clone itself: What it binds is unknown.

TCRdb's table, derived via immunoSEQ multiplex PCR, lists solely in-frame clones and lacks some. In the table there are around 140,000 clones, 92% of which are singletons. The TCR was taken from an adult who received the AZD1222 COVID-19 vaccine. The material was peripheral blood, obtained 28 days after the second AZD1222 dose.

The chain's CDR3 is CASSRTSTYEQYF. The CDR3 coding sequence is TGTGCCAGTAGCCGAACAAGTACCTACGAGCAGTACTTC. This sequence joins TRBV19 and TRBJ2-7; no reliable D call. Trimming cost V 6 bases and J 2 bases, with 11 bases left between them. This CDR3 is 13 amino acids long. The germline V gene encodes CDR1 LNHDA and CDR2 SQIVND (reference sequence).